This T cell receptor beta chain was profiled in a study of cytomegalovirus exposure and HLA in healthy donors. At the level of the study: An earlier analysis found fewer than 120 million unique TCR beta sequences from 150 million to 200 million T cells.

This clone was recorded a few times. Per the germline V gene, CDR1 is LGHNA and CDR2 is YSLEER. This CDR3 is 15 amino acids long. Trimming removed 0 bases from V and 9 bases from J; junction bases left unmatched: 7. Vbeta (60) and Jbeta (13) primers were used in the PCR. Only in-frame clones appear in the TCRdb table, and some are missing; sequencing was by immunoSEQ multiplex PCR. Here the sample spans about 160,000 clones, around four fifths being singletons. Sequenced material: PBMCs. The V call is TRBV4-3, the J call TRBJ2-1; 8 bases map to TRBD2. The receptor was derived from a woman aged 50 to 60 in good health and CMV-seronegative. This CDR3 is CASSQDSLRGGEQFF. The CDR3 DNA is TGCGCCAGCAGCCAAGACTCACTCCGGGGGGGTGAGCAGTTCTTC.